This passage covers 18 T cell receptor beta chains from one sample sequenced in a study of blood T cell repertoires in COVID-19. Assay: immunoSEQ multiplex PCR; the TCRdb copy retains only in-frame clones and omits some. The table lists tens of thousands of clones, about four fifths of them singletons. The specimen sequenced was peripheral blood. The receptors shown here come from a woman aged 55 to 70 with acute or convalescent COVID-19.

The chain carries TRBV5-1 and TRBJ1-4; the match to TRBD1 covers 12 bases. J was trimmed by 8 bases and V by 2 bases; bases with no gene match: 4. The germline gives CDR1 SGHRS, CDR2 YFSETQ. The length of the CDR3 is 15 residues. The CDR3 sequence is CASSFSGTGGEKLFF. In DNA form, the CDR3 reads TGCGCCAGCAGCTTCTCCGGGACAGGGGGCGAAAAACTGTTTTTT.

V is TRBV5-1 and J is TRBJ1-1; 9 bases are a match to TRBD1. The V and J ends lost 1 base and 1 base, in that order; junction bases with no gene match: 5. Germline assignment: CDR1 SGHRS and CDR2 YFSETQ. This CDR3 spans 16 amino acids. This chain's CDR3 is CASSLNRGRSNTEAFF. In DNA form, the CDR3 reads TGCGCCAGCAGCTTGAACAGGGGGCGTTCGAACACTGAAGCTTTCTTT.

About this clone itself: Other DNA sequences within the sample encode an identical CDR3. The CDR3 coding sequence is TGTGCCAGCACCCAGACAGGGCTGAACACTGAAGCTTTCTTT. Translation gives CASTQTGLNTEAFF. The chain recombines TRBV25-1 with TRBJ1-1, with TRBD1 matching over 7 bases. The CDR3 contains 14 residues. Germline loops: CDR1 MGHDK, CDR2 SYGVNS. The J segment lost 0 bases and the V segment lost 7 bases, leaving 5 bases of the junction unmatched.

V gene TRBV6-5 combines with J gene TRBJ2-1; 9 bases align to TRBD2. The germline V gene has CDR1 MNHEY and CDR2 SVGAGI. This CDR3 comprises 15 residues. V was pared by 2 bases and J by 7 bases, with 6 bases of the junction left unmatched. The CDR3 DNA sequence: TGTGCCAGCAGTTACGTCGGCGGGAGGGAAAATGAGCAGTTCTTC. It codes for CASSYVGGRENEQFF.

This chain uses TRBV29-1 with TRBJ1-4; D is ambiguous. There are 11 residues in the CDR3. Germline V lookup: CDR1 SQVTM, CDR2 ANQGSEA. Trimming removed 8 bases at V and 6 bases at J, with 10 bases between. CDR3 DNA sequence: TGCAGCCCGCGGTACGATGAAAAACTGTTTTTT. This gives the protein CSPRYDEKLFF.

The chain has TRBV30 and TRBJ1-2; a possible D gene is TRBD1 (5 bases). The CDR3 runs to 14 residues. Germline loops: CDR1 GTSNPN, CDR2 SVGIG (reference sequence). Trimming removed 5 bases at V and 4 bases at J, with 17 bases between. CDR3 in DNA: TGTGCCTGGGAGGCTCAGTGGGGCCTCTATGGCTACACCTTC. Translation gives CAWEAQWGLYGYTF.

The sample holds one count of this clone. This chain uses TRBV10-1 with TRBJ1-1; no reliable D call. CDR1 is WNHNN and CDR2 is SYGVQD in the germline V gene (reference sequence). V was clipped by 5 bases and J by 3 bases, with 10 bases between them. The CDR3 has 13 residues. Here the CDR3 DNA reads TGCGCCAGCAGTCTGAACAGATACACTGAAGCTTTCTTT. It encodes CASSLNRYTEAFF.

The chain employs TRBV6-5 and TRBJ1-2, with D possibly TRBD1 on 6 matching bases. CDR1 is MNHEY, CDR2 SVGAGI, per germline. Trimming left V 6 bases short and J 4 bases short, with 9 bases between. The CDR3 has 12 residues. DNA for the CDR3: TGTGCCAGCAGAAAGACAGGCTATGGCTACACCTTC. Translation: CASRKTGYGYTF.

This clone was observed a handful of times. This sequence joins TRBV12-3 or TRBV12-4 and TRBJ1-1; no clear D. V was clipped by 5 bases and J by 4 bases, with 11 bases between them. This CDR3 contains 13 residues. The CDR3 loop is CASSRLGGTEAFF. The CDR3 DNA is TGTGCCAGCAGTAGACTTGGCGGCACTGAAGCTTTCTTT.

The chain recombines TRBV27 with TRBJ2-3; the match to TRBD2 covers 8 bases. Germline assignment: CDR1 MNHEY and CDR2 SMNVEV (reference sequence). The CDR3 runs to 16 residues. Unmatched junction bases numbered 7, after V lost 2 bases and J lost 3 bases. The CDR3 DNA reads TGTGCCAGCAGTTTACTAGCCGGGGGGGCGACAGATACGCAGTATTTT. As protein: CASSLLAGGATDTQYF.

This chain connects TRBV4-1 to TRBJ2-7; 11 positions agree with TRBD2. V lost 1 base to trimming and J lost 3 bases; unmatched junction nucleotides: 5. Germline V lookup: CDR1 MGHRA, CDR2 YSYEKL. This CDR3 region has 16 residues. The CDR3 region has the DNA TGCGCCAGCAGCCAAGGGTTGGGACTAGCGGACTACGAGCAGTACTTC. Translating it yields CASSQGLGLADYEQYF.

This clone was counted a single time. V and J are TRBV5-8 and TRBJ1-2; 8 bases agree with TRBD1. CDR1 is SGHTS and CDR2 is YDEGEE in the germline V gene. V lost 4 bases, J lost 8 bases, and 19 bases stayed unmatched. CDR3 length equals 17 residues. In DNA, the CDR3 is TGTGCCAGCAGCACCGGACAGGGTATGGGCTCCGTTAGGGGCTACACCTTC. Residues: CASSTGQGMGSVRGYTF.

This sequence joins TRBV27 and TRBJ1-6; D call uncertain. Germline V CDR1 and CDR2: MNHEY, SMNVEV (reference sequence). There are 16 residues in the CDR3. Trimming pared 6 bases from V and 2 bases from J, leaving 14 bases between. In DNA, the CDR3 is TGTGCCAGCAGGTCTCGGACCGGGACCTATAATTCACCCCTCCACTTT. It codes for CASRSRTGTYNSPLHF.

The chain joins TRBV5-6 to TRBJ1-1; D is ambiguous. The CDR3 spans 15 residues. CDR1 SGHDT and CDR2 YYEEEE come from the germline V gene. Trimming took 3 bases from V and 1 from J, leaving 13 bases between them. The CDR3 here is CASSSWSPANTEAFF. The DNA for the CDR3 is TGTGCCAGCAGCTCCTGGAGCCCGGCGAACACTGAAGCTTTCTTT.

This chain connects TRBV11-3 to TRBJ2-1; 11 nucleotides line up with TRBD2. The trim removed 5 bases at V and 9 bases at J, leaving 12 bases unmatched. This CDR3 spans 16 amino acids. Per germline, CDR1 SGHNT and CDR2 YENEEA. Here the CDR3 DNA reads TGTGCCAGCAGCCCTTCGGGGCTAGCGGGAGGAGGTGAGCAGTTCTTC. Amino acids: CASSPSGLAGGGEQFF.

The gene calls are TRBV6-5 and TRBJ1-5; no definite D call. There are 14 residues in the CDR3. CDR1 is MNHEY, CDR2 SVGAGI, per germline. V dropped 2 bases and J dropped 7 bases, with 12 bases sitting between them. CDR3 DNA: TGTGCCAGCAGTTACGCGGGGTCCGGACAGCCCCAGCATTTT. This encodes CASSYAGSGQPQHF.

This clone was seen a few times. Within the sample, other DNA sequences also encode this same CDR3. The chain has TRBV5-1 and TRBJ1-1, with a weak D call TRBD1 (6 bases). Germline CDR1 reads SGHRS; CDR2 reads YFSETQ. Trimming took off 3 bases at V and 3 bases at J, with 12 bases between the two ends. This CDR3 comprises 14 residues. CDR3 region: CASSSQGRDTEAFF. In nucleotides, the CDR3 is TGCGCCAGCAGCTCGCAGGGGAGGGACACTGAAGCTTTCTTT.

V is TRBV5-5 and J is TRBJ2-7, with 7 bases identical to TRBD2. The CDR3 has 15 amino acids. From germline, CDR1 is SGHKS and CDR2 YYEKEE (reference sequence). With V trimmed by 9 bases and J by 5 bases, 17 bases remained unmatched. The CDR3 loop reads CATTRSGATLDEQYF. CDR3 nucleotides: TGTGCCACCACACGCAGCGGGGCCACCCTAGACGAGCAGTACTTC.